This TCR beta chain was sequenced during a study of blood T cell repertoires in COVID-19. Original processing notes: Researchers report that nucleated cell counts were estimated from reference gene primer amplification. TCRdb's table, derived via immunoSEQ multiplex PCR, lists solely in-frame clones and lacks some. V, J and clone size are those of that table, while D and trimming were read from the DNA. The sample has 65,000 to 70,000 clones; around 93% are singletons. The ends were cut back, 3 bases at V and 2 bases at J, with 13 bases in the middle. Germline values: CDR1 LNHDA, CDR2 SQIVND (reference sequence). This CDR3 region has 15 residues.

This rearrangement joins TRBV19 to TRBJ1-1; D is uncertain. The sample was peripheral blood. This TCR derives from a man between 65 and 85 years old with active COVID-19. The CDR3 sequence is CASSIGGRLNTEAFF. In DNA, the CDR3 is TGTGCCAGTAGTATCGGAGGCAGACTTAACACTGAAGCTTTCTTT.